This T cell receptor (beta chain) derives from a study of blood T cell repertoires in COVID-19. The assay was immunoSEQ multiplex PCR, and TCRdb's table has in-frame clones only and misses some. The sample holds about 58,000 clones, around 90% seen once. Per germline, CDR1 SNHLY and CDR2 FYNNEI. The germline V and J ends were trimmed by 3 bases and 5 bases, with 16 bases remaining between them. The CDR3 has 15 amino acids. V and J are TRBV2 and TRBJ1-2, with D tentatively TRBD1 (6 bases). This clonotype was sampled from a man in his sixties with acute or convalescent COVID-19. Sequencing was done on a sample of peripheral blood. CDR3 sequence reads: CASSEVAGASYGYTF. CDR3 sequence (DNA): TGTGCCAGCAGTGAGGTGGCAGGGGCTTCTTATGGCTACACCTTC.